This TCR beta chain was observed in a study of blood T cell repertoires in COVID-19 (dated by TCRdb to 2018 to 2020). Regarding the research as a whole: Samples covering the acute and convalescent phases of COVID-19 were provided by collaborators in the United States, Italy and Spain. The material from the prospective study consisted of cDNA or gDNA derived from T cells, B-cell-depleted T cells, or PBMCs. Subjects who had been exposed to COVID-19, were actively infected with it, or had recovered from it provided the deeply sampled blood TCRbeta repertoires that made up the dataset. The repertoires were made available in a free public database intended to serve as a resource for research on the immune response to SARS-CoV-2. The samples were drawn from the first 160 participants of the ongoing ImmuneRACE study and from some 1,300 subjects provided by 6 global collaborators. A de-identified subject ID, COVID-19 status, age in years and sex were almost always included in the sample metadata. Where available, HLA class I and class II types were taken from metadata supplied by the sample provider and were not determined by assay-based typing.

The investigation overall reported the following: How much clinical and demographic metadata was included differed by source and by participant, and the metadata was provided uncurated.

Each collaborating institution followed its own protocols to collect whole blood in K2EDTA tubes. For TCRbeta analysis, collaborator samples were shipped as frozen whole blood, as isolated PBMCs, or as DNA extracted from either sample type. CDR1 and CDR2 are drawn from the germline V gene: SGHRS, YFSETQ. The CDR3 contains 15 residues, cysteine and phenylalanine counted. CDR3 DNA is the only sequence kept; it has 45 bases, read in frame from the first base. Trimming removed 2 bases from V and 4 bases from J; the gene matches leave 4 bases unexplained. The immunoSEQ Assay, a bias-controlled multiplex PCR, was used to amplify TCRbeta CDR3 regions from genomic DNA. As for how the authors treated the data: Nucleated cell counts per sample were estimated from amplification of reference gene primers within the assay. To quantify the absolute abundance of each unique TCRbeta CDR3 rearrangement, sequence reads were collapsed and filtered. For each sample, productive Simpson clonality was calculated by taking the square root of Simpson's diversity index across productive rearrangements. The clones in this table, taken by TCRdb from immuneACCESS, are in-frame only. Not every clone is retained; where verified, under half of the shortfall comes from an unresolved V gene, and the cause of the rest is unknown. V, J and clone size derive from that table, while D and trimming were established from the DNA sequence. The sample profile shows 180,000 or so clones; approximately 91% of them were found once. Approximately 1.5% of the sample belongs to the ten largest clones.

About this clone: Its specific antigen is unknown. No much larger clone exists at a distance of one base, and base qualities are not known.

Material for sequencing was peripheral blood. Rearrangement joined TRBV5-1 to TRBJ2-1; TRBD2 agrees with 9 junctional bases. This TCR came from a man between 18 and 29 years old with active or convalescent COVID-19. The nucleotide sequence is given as TGCGCCAGCAGCTTAGGACTAGCGATGTACAATGAGCAGTTCTTC. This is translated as CASSLGLAMYNEQFF.